The entry below gives a single T cell receptor beta chain sequence along with its context. Antigen specificity is unknown. This sample was taken from a study of OX40 agonist ivuxolimab in advanced cancers. Exclusion of a patient followed from autoimmune disease history or systemic immunosuppression. The V gene lost 0 bases and the J gene lost 7 bases, with 20 bases spanning the gap. The germline V gene has CDR1 SGDLS and CDR2 YYNGEE. The CDR3 totals 17 residues. Measured with immunoSEQ multiplex PCR; TCRdb has only the in-frame clones, and not every one. The sample carries over 55,000 clones, around 94% recorded once. Study observations and caveats: Both blood CD4+ and CD8+ T cells showed clonal growth by week 6 at 0.1 to 3.0 mg/kg. On average, a greater number of expanded clones characterised CD8+ T cells relative to CD4+.

The clonotype was recovered from an adult with an advanced solid tumor such as melanoma, head and neck, liver or kidney cancer. The rearrangement links TRBV9 to TRBJ2-1; possibly TRBD2 for D (8 bases). Specimen: CD4+ or CD8+ T cells sorted from blood, collected in a trial of the OX40 agonist ivuxolimab. Here the CDR3 reads CASSVEAGGRGLNEQFF. For the CDR3, the DNA is TGTGCCAGCAGCGTAGAGGCGGGGGGCAGGGGGTTAAATGAGCAGTTCTTC.